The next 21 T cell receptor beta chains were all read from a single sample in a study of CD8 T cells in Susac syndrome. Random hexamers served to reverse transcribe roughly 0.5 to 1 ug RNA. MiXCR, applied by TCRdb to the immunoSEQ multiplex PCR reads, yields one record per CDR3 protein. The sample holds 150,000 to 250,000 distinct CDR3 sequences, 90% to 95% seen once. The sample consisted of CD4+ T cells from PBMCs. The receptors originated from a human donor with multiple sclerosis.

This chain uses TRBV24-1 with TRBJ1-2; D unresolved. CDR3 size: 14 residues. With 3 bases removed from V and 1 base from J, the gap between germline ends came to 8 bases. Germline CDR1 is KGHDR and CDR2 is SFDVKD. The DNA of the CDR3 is TGTGCCACCAGTGATCGTCACGTTAACTATGGCTACACCTTC. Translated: CATSDRHVNYGYTF.

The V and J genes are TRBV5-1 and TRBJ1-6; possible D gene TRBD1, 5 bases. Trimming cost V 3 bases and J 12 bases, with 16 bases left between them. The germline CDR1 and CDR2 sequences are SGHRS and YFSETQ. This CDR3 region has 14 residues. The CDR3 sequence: CASSWGTERGPLHF. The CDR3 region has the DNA TGCGCCAGCAGCTGGGGGACGGAGCGAGGACCCCTCCACTTT.

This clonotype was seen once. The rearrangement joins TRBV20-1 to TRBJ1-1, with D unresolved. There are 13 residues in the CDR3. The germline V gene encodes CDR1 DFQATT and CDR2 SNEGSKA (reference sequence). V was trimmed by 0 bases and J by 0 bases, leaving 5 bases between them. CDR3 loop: CSAREHLNTEAFF. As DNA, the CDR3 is TGCAGTGCTAGAGAGCACCTGAACACTGAAGCTTTCTTT.

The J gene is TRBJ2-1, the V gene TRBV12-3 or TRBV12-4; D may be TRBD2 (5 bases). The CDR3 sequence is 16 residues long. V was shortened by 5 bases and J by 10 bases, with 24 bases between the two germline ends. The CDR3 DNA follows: TGTGCCAGCAGTCCTAGTCGCCGGACGCTAGGACTCGAGCAGTTCTTC. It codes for CASSPSRRTLGLEQFF.

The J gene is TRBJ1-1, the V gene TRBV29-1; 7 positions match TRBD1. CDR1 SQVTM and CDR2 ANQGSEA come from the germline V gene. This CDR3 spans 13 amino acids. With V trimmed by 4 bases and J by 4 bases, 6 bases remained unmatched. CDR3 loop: CSVGDRAGTEAFF. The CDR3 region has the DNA TGCAGCGTTGGAGACAGGGCGGGCACTGAAGCTTTCTTT. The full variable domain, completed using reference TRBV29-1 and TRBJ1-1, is SAVISQKPSRDICQRGTSLTIQCQVDSQVTMMFWYRQQPGQSLTLIATANQGSEATYESGFVIDKFPISRPNLTFSTLTVSNMSPEDSSIYLCSVGDRAGTEAFFGQGTRLTVV.

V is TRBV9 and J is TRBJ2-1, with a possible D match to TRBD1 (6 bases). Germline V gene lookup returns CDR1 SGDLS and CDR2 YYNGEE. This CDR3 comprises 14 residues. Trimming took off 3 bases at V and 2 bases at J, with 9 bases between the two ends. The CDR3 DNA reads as TGTGCCAGCAGCGGGGGGCAACCCTACAATGAGCAGTTCTTC. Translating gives CASSGGQPYNEQFF.

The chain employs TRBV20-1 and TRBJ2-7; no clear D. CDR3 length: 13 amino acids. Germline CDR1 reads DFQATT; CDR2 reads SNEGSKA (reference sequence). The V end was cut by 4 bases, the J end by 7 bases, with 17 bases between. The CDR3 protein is CSAILPLRGEQYF. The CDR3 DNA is TGCAGTGCTATATTGCCCCTTCGAGGAGAGCAGTACTTC.

The CDR3 sequence is CSVQGSLSFTGELFF. The CDR3 nucleotides are TGCAGCGTCCAGGGGTCACTTTCATTCACCGGGGAGCTGTTTTTT. V is TRBV29-1 and J is TRBJ2-2; TRBD1 is a possible D gene (6 bases). V lost 6 bases to trimming and J lost 4 bases, with 18 bases between them. This CDR3 has 15 residues. Germline loops: CDR1 SQVTM, CDR2 ANQGSEA.

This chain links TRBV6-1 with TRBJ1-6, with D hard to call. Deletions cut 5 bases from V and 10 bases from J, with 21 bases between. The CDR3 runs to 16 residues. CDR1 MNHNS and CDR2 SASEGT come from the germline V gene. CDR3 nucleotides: TGTGCCAGCAGTCGATCCTTCCAGGCCGGCGTCTCACCCCTCCACTTT. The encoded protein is CASSRSFQAGVSPLHF.

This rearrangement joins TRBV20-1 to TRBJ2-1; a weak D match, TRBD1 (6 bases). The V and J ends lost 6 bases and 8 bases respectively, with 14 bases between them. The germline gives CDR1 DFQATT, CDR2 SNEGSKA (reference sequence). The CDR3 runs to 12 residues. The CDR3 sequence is CSASVQGDEQFF. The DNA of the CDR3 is TGCAGTGCGTCAGTACAGGGAGATGAGCAGTTCTTC.

The CDR3 protein is CASSLSGALAKNIQYF. The CDR3 DNA reads as TGTGCCAGCAGCCTTAGCGGGGCCCTAGCCAAAAACATTCAGTACTTC. The V and J genes are TRBV7-3 and TRBJ2-4, with 8 bases that match TRBD2. V lost 5 bases to trimming and J lost 0 bases; unmatched junction nucleotides: 6. This CDR3 contains 16 residues. Germline CDR1 SGHTA, CDR2 FQGTGA.

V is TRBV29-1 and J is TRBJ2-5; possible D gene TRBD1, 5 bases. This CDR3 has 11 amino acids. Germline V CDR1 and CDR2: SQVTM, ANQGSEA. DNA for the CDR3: TGCAGTTCGACAGCCTCGGAGACCCAGTACTTC. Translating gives CSSTASETQYF.

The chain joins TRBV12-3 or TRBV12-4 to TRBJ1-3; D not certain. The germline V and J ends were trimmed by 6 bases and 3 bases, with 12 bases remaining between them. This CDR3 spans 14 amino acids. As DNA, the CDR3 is TGTGCCAGCAGGCCATTAGGCGGTGGAAACACCATATATTTT. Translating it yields CASRPLGGGNTIYF.

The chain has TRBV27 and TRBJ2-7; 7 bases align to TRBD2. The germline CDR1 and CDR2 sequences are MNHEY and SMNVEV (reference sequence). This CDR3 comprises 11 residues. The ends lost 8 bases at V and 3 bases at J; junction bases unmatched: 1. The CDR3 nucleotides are TGTGCCAGCGCGGGGGTCTACGAGCAGTACTTC. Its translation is CASAGVYEQYF.

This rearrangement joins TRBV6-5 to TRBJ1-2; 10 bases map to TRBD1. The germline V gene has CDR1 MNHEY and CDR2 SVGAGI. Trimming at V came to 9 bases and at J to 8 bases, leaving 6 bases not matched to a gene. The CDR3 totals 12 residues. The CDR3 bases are TGTGCCAGTAGACAGGGGGCGAGGGGCTACACCTTC. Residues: CASRQGARGYTF.

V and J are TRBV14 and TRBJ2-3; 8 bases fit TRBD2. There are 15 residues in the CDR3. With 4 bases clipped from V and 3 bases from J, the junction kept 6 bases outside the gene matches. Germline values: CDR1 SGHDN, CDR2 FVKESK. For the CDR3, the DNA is TGTGCCAGCAGCCTAGCGGGATCGCTGACAGATACGCAGTATTTT. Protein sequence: CASSLAGSLTDTQYF.

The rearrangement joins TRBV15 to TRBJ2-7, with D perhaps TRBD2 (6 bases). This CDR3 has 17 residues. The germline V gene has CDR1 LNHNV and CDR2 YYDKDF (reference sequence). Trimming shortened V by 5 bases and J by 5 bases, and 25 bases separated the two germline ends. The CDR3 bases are TGTGCCACCAGCCGGAGGGTGGGACTCCCAAATGTCGACGAGCAGTACTTC. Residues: CATSRRVGLPNVDEQYF.

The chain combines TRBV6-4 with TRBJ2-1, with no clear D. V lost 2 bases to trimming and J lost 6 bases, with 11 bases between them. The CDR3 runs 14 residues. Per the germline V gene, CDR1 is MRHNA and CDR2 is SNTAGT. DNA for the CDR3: TGTGCCAGCAGTGACGGGCGTTATGGCAATGAGCAGTTCTTC. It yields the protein CASSDGRYGNEQFF.

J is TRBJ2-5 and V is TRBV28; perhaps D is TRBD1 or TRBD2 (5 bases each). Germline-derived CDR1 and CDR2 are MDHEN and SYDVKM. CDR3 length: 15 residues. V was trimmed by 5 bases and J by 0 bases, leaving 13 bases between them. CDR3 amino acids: CASSIPGTHQETQYF. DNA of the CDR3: TGTGCCAGCAGTATCCCGGGGACCCACCAAGAGACCCAGTACTTC. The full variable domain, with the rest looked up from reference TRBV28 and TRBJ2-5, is DVKVTQSSRYLVKRTGEKVFLECVQDMDHENMFWYRQDPGLGLRLIYFSYDVKMKEKGDIPEGYSVSREKKERFSLILESASTNQTSMYLCASSIPGTHQETQYFGPGTRLLVL.

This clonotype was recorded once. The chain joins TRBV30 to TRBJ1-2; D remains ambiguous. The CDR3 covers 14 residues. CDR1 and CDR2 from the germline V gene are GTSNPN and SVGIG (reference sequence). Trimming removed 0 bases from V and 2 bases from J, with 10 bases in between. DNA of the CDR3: TGTGCCTGGAGTGTCGGGGTCTGGAACTATGGCTACACCTTC. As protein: CAWSVGVWNYGYTF.

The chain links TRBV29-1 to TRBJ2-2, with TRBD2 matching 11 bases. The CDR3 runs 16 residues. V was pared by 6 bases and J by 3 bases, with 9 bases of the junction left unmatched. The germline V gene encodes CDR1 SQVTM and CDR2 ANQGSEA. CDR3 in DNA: TGCAGCGTCCCATTAGCGGGAGGGCCAGACACCGGGGAGCTGTTTTTT. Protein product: CSVPLAGGPDTGELFF.